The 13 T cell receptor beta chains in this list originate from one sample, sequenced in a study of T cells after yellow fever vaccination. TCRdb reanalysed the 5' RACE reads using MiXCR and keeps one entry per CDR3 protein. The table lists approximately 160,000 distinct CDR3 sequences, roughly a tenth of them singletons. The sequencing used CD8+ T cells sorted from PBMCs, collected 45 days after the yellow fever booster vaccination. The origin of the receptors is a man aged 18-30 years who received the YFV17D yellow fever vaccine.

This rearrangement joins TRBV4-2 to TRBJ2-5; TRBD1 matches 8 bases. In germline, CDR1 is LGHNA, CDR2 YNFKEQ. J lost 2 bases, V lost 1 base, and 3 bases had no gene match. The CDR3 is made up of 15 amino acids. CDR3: CASSQGQGTQETQYF. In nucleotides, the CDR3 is TGTGCCAGCAGCCAAGGACAGGGGACGCAAGAGACCCAGTACTTC.

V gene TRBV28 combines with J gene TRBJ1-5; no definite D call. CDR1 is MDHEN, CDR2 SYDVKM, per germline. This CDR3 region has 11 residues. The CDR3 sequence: CEIRGNQPQHF. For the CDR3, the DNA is TGTGAAATAAGGGGCAATCAGCCCCAGCATTTT.

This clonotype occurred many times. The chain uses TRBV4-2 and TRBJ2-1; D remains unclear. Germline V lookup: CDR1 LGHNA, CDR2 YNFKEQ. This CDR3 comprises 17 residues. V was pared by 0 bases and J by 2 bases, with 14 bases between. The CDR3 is CASSQDLRTSPYNEQFF. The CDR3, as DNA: TGTGCCAGCAGCCAAGATCTCCGAACCAGCCCCTACAATGAGCAGTTCTTC.

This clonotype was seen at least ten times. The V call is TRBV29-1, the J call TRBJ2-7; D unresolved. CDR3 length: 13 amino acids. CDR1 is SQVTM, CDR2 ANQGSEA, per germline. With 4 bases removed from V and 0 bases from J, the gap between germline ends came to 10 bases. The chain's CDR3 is CSVVGHFSYEQYF. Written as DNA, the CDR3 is TGCAGCGTTGTAGGGCACTTCTCCTACGAGCAGTACTTC.

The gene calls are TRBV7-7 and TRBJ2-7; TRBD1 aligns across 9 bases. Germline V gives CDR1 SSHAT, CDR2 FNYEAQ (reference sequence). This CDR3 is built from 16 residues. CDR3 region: CASSFLTGGSSYEQYV. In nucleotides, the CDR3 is TGTGCTAGCAGCTTCCTTACAGGGGGCAGCTCCTACGAGCAGTACGTC.

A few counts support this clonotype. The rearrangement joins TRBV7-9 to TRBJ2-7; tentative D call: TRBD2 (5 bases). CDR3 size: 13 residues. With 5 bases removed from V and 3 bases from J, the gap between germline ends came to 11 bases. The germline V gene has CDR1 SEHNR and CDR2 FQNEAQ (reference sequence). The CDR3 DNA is TGTGCCAGCAGCCCCCGGGATCACTACGAGCAGTACGTC. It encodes CASSPRDHYEQYV.

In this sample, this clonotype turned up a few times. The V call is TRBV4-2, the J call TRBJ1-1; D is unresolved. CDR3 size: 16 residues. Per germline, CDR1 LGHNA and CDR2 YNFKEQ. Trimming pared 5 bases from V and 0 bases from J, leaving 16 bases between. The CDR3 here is CASSASGEALNTEAFF. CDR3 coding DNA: TGTGCCAGCAGCGCGAGTGGGGAGGCCTTGAACACTGAAGCTTTCTTT.

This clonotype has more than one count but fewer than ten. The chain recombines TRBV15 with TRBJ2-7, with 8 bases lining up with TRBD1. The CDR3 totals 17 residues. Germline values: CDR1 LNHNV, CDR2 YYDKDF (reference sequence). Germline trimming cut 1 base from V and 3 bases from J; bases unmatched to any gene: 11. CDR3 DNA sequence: TGTGCCACCAGCAGAGGGGACCGGGACAGGTTCTACTACGAGCAGTACTTC. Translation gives CATSRGDRDRFYYEQYF.

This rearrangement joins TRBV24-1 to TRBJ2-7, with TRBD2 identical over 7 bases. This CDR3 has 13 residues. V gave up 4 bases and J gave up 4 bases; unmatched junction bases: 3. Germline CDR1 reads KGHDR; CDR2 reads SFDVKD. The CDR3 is CATSDPGGYEQYF. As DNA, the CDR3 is TGTGCCACCAGTGACCCCGGGGGGTACGAGCAGTACTTC.

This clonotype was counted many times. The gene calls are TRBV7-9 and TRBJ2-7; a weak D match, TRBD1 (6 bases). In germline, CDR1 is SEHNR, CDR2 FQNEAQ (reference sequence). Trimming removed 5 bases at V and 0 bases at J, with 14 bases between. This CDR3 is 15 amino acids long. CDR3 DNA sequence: TGTGCCAGCAGCCAAGTTCAGGGGAGCTCCTACGAGCAGTACTTC. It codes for CASSQVQGSSYEQYF. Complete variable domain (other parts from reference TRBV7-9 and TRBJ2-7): DTGVSQNPRHKITKRGQNVTFRCDPISEHNRLYWYRQTLGQGPEFLTYFQNEAQLEKSRLLSDRFSAERPKGSFSTLEIQRTEQGDSAMYLCASSQVQGSSYEQYFGPGTRLTVT.

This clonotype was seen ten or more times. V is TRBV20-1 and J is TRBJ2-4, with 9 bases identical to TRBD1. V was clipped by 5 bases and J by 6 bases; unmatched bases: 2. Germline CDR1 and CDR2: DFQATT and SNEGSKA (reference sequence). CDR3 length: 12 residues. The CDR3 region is CSARDRVNIQYF. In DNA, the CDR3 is TGCAGTGCTCGGGACAGGGTAAACATTCAGTACTTC.

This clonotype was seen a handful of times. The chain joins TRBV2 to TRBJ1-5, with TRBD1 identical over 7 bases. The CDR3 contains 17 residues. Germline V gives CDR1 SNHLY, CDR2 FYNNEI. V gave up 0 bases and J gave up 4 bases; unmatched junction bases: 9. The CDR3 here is CASSEALGQGVNQPQHF. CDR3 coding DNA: TGTGCCAGCAGTGAAGCGCTGGGCCAGGGGGTAAATCAGCCCCAGCATTTT.

The CDR3 loop reads CASSYSNAEANEKLFF. In DNA form, the CDR3 reads TGTGCCAGCAGTTACAGCAACGCAGAGGCTAATGAAAAACTGTTTTTT. V usage is TRBV6-5 and J usage is TRBJ1-4; D remains unclear. Germline V gene data show CDR1 as MNHEY and CDR2 as SVGAGI. The CDR3 is 16 amino acids. Trimming took off 2 bases at V and 3 bases at J, with 13 bases between the two ends.